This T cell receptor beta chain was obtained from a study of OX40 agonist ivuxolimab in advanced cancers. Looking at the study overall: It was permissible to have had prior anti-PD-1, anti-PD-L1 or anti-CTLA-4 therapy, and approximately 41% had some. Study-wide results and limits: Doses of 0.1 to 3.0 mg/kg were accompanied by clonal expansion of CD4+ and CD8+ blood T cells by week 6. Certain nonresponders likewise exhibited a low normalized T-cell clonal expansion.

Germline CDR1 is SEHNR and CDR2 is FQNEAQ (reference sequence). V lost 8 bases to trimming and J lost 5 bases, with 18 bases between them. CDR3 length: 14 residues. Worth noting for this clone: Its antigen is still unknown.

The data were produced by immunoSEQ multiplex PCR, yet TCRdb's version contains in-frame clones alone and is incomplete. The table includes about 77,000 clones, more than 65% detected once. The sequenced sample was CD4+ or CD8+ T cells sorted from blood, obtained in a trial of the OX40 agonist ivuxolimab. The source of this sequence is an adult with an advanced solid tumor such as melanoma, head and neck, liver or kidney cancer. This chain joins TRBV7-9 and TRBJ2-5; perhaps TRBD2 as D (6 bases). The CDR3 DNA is TGTGCCAGCCTGGGACTTTCCTATGGGGAGACCCAGTACTTC. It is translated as CASLGLSYGETQYF.